This T cell receptor beta chain is drawn from a study of glioma-infiltrating T cells. Study-wide results and caveats: CDR3 overlap between tissue and blood was very small. Gliomas, especially low-grade, showed above-expected tissue-blood divergence; non-neoplastic patients showed below.

This clonotype was counted only a few times. Its specificity is not known. The CDR3 runs to 14 residues. Trimming removed 3 bases at V and 0 bases at J, with 6 bases between. The germline V gene has CDR1 LNHDA and CDR2 SQIVND (reference sequence). The iRepertoire nested amplicon-rescue multiplex PCR amplified TCR alpha and beta CDR3s from RNA. Tissue mRNA or PBMC total RNA, 100-400 ng, went into one-step reverse transcription and amplification. MiXCR, run by TCRdb on the multiplex PCR reads, gives a single entry per CDR3 protein. The sample records about 130,000 distinct CDR3 sequences, 24% being singletons.

Sequencing was carried out using glioma tissue, nonneoplastic brain tissue, or PBMCs (not recorded which). The receptor was isolated from a human donor with low-grade glioma or glioblastoma, undergoing nonglioma brain surgery, or in good health (not recorded which). The chain employs TRBV19 and TRBJ2-1, with D hard to call. The CDR3 loop is CASSMNPSYNEQFF. The CDR3 DNA reads as TGTGCCAGTAGTATGAACCCCTCCTACAATGAGCAGTTCTTC.